The present TCR beta chain was sequenced within a study of CD4 T cells in relation to SARS-CoV-2 and coronaviruses. The CDR3 spans 11 residues. CDR1 is SNHLY and CDR2 is FYNNEI in the germline V gene. Deletions cut 3 bases from V and 9 bases from J, with 7 bases between. Before the COVID-19 pandemic, during about 2010-2018, CD4+ T cells were taken from unexposed donors. After nine to ten days of culture, CD4+ T cells were isolated. Generated by immunoSEQ multiplex PCR, the TCRdb table keeps only in-frame clones and is missing some. The data contain 20,000 to 25,000 clones, about 80% of them seen just once; the ten biggest clones take up roughly 12%. Remarks on this clone: As yet, its antigen is unknown.

Notes on the study in general: SARS-CoV-2-driven expansion was significantly weaker in crossreactive than monoreactive clones.

The clonotype was recovered from a human donor in good health. Sample: CD4+ T cells from PBMCs, cultured in vitro. V is TRBV2 and J is TRBJ2-3; D is ambiguous. DNA of the CDR3: TGTGCCAGCAGTGACTTCGAGACGCAGTATTTT. It encodes CASSDFETQYF.